These 17 T cell receptor beta chains share one sample of origin, sequenced in a study of blood T cell repertoires in COVID-19. Assay used: immunoSEQ multiplex PCR; TCRdb lists only in-frame clones, some missing. Here the sample spans some 280,000 clones, around 86% being singletons. Sequenced input: peripheral blood. The origin of the receptors is a woman younger than 45 with active or convalescent COVID-19.

This rearrangement joins TRBV21-1 to TRBJ1-1; the table's D call, TRBD1, was not checked against the DNA. TRBV21-1 is a pseudogene. The CDR3 length is 13 residues. The CDR3 sequence is CASSGIWPQGAFF. CDR3 coding DNA: TGTGCCAGCAGCGGGATTTGGCCCCAGGGAGCTTTCTTT.

V gene TRBV10-3 combines with J gene TRBJ2-1, with D tentatively TRBD1 (5 bases). Trimming cost V 2 bases and J 5 bases, with 13 bases left between them. In germline, CDR1 is ENHRY, CDR2 SYGVKD. The CDR3 has 15 residues. The CDR3 spells CAISESSGSHNEQFF. The CDR3 DNA sequence: TGTGCCATCAGTGAGAGTTCAGGGTCCCACAATGAGCAGTTCTTC.

The chain employs TRBV20-1 and TRBJ2-1; the D gene is possibly TRBD1 (5 bases). The V end was cut by 7 bases, the J end by 8 bases, with 18 bases between. Per the germline V gene, CDR1 is DFQATT and CDR2 is SNEGSKA (reference sequence). This CDR3 contains 13 residues. CDR3 sequence (DNA): TGCAGTGTTAGTACCCAGGGTCGCCATGAGCAGTTCTTC. It yields the protein CSVSTQGRHEQFF.

This chain uses TRBV5-1 with TRBJ1-5, with a possible D match to TRBD1 (6 bases). The CDR3 is 16 amino acids. CDR1 and CDR2 from the germline V gene are SGHRS and YFSETQ. Trimming stripped 3 bases from V and 0 bases from J, with 13 bases between. CDR3: CASSSGFRGSNQPQHF. The CDR3 region has the DNA TGCGCCAGCAGCTCGGGGTTCAGGGGTAGCAATCAGCCCCAGCATTTT.

The V and J genes are TRBV28 and TRBJ1-1; the D gene is possibly TRBD1 (5 bases). Deletions cut 7 bases from V and 5 bases from J, with 17 bases between. The CDR3 extends over 14 amino acids. Germline CDR1 MDHEN, CDR2 SYDVKM. The CDR3 protein is CASTPSRGWTEAFF. The CDR3 nucleotides are TGTGCCAGCACCCCATCACGGGGGTGGACTGAAGCTTTCTTT.

V usage is TRBV5-1 and J usage is TRBJ2-5; 8 bases line up with TRBD1. V was clipped by 4 bases and J by 5 bases; unmatched bases: 10. The CDR3 length is 15 residues. Germline loops: CDR1 SGHRS, CDR2 YFSETQ. The CDR3 DNA sequence: TGCGCCAGCAGCCTCGGGCCACGACAGGGGGAGACCCAGTACTTC. Protein: CASSLGPRQGETQYF.

In DNA, the CDR3 is TGTGCCAGCAGCCCACCGACAGGGTGGGGCACTGAAGCTTTCTTT. It yields the protein CASSPPTGWGTEAFF. The rearrangement links TRBV28 to TRBJ1-1, with 7 bases that match TRBD1. This CDR3 has 15 residues. Germline V CDR1 and CDR2: MDHEN, SYDVKM. The V and J ends lost 6 bases and 4 bases, in that order; junction bases with no gene match: 11.

The chain employs TRBV11-3 and TRBJ1-1; TRBD1 matches 8 bases. The ends lost 3 bases at V and 9 bases at J; junction bases unmatched: 9. Germline loops: CDR1 SGHNT, CDR2 YENEEA. The CDR3 is 14 residues long. The CDR3 DNA reads TGTGCCAGCAGCTTCGCAGGGGGCGAAGTGAAAGCTTTCTTT. It encodes CASSFAGGEVKAFF.

The chain recombines TRBV7-2 with TRBJ2-5, with 12 bases identical to TRBD2. This CDR3 region has 17 residues. Germline V gene data show CDR1 as SGHTA and CDR2 as FQGNSA. J lost 2 bases, V lost 1 base, and 5 bases had no gene match. CDR3 coding DNA: TGTGCCAGCAGCTTAGGGGCCCTAGCGGGGGGGCAAGAGACCCAGTACTTC. Its protein product is CASSLGALAGGQETQYF.

As to this clone: Other DNA sequences of this sample code for an identical CDR3. The V call is TRBV28, the J call TRBJ2-5; 7 nucleotides match TRBD1. V lost 7 bases to trimming and J lost 11 bases; unmatched junction nucleotides: 16. The CDR3 has 14 residues. CDR1 is MDHEN, CDR2 SYDVKM, per germline. The CDR3: CASTVQGEGARQYF. CDR3 nucleotides: TGTGCCAGCACTGTTCAGGGGGAAGGGGCCAGGCAGTACTTC. The whole variable domain, filled in from reference TRBV28 and TRBJ2-5, reads DVKVTQSSRYLVKRTGEKVFLECVQDMDHENMFWYRQDPGLGLRLIYFSYDVKMKEKGDIPEGYSVSREKKERFSLILESASTNQTSMYLCASTVQGEGARQYFGPGTRLLVL.

The chain carries TRBV5-1 and TRBJ1-1; D unresolved. V was trimmed by 0 bases and J by 1 base, leaving 10 bases between them. Germline CDR1 and CDR2: SGHRS and YFSETQ. The CDR3 has 15 residues. CDR3 region: CASSLDGGPNTEAFF. CDR3 in DNA: TGCGCCAGCAGCTTGGATGGAGGGCCGAACACTGAAGCTTTCTTT.

This clone was picked up one time. This chain joins TRBV4-3 and TRBJ1-5; tentative D call: TRBD1 (5 bases). V shed 8 bases and J shed 2 bases, with 19 bases lying between them. CDR3 length: 16 residues. Germline CDR1 reads LGHNA; CDR2 reads YSLEER. The CDR3: CASPNAGPMGNQPQHF. The CDR3 nucleotides read TGCGCCAGCCCAAACGCAGGGCCGATGGGCAATCAGCCCCAGCATTTT.

V gene TRBV6-1 combines with J gene TRBJ1-2; D is undetermined. V gave up 2 bases and J gave up 4 bases, with 11 bases separating them. The CDR3 runs 14 residues. Germline V CDR1 and CDR2: MNHNS, SASEGT. CDR3 sequence reads: CASSETVGSYGYTF. The CDR3 DNA reads as TGTGCCAGCAGTGAAACGGTAGGGAGCTATGGCTACACCTTC.

This rearrangement joins TRBV7-2 to TRBJ2-4; 8 positions agree with TRBD1. Germline trimming cut 5 bases from V and 10 bases from J; bases unmatched to any gene: 7. The V gene's germline CDR1 is SGHTA and CDR2 FQGNSA. The CDR3 has 13 amino acids. This chain's CDR3 is CASSPGTGRIQYF. The CDR3 bases are TGTGCCAGCAGCCCAGGGACAGGACGTATTCAGTACTTC.

The rearrangement joins TRBV12-3 or TRBV12-4 to TRBJ1-1; weak D call: TRBD1 (6 bases). The ends were cut back, 8 bases at V and 7 bases at J, with 11 bases in the middle. This CDR3 is built from 11 residues. The CDR3 protein is CASGPGHEAFF. For the CDR3, the DNA is TGTGCCAGCGGGCCGGGACATGAAGCTTTCTTT.

The chain couples TRBV3-1 (or the pseudogene TRBV3-2) to TRBJ2-3; TRBD2 aligns across 8 bases. The CDR3 runs to 17 residues. The germline V gene has CDR1 LGHDT and CDR2 YNNKEL (reference sequence). Trimming cost V 2 bases and J 1 base; bases outside gene matches: 8. CDR3 sequence reads: CASSQYPLSGGTDTQYF. The CDR3 DNA follows: TGTGCCAGCAGCCAATATCCCCTTAGCGGGGGCACAGATACGCAGTATTTT.

The chain is built from TRBV11-2 and TRBJ1-1; perhaps TRBD1 as D (5 bases). CDR1 and CDR2 (germline): SGHAT, FQNNGV. Trimming left V 0 bases short and J 1 base short, with 9 bases between. The CDR3 covers 15 residues. CDR3: CASSLDVRGNTEAFF. Written as DNA, the CDR3 is TGTGCCAGCAGCTTAGACGTTAGGGGGAACACTGAAGCTTTCTTT.